Listed here are 32 T cell receptor beta chains from one sample, sequenced in a study of blood T cell repertoires in COVID-19. The assay was immunoSEQ multiplex PCR, and TCRdb's table has in-frame clones only and misses some. The table includes over 50,000 clones, 90% to 95% detected once. The sample comprised peripheral blood. All receptors derive from a woman in her sixties or seventies with active or convalescent COVID-19.

Only a few counts were recorded for this clone. The chain recombines TRBV7-8 with TRBJ1-5; a possible D gene is TRBD1 (6 bases). Germline lookup yields CDR1 SGHVS and CDR2 FQNEAQ. Trimming removed 6 bases at V and 6 bases at J, with 18 bases between. This CDR3 region has 15 residues. The CDR3 coding sequence is TGTGCCAGCAGTTTTGTTGGGGGCGCGGGTCAGCCCCAGCATTTT. Residues: CASSFVGGAGQPQHF.

The chain links TRBV4-1 to TRBJ2-7; 7 nucleotides match TRBD1. The CDR3 is 14 residues long. V lost 2 bases to trimming and J lost 2 bases; unmatched junction nucleotides: 3. Germline values: CDR1 MGHRA, CDR2 YSYEKL. The CDR3 is CASSQYRGPYEQYF. DNA of the CDR3: TGCGCCAGCAGCCAATACAGGGGCCCCTACGAGCAGTACTTC.

The V gene is TRBV3-1 (or the pseudogene TRBV3-2), the J gene TRBJ1-6; 7 nucleotides line up with TRBD1. This CDR3 has 14 residues. V shed 1 base and J 10 bases; nucleotides not matched to a gene: 4. Germline V gene data show CDR1 as LGHDT and CDR2 as YNNKEL (reference sequence). This CDR3 is CASSQGPQGSPLHF. In nucleotides, the CDR3 is TGTGCCAGCAGCCAAGGCCCACAGGGGTCACCCCTCCACTTT.

The chain carries TRBV7-3 and TRBJ2-2; possibly TRBD2 for D (6 bases). CDR3 length: 17 residues. Germline loops: CDR1 SGHTA, CDR2 FQGTGA. The V gene lost 0 bases and the J gene lost 6 bases, with 17 bases spanning the gap. CDR3 residues: CASSLTFRERYSGELFF. CDR3 in DNA: TGTGCCAGCAGCTTAACTTTTCGGGAGCGGTACTCCGGGGAGCTGTTTTTT.

J is TRBJ2-7 and V is TRBV4-1; 10 bases align to TRBD2. The CDR3 length is 14 residues. Germline lookup yields CDR1 MGHRA and CDR2 YSYEKL. With V trimmed by 6 bases and J by 3 bases, 5 bases remained unmatched. CDR3 sequence (DNA): TGCGCCAGCAGAGTAGCGGGGGGATTCTACGAGCAGTACTTC. This encodes CASRVAGGFYEQYF.

This sequence joins TRBV7-9 and TRBJ2-1; D is unclear. Per germline, CDR1 SEHNR and CDR2 FQNEAQ (reference sequence). Trimming removed 3 bases from V and 4 bases from J, with 7 bases in between. The CDR3 consists of 13 residues. The CDR3 nucleotides are TGTGCCAGCAGCTTGGAGACTTACAATGAGCAGTTCTTC. Translation gives CASSLETYNEQFF. The whole variable domain, remainder taken from reference TRBV7-9 and TRBJ2-1, is DTGVSQNPRHKITKRGQNVTFRCDPISEHNRLYWYRQTLGQGPEFLTYFQNEAQLEKSRLLSDRFSAERPKGSFSTLEIQRTEQGDSAMYLCASSLETYNEQFFGPGTRLTVL.

The CDR3 sequence is CASSEYPGASTDTQYF. DNA of the CDR3: TGTGCCAGCAGTGAATATCCGGGAGCTAGCACAGATACGCAGTATTTT. The chain joins TRBV6-1 to TRBJ2-3, with a possible D match to TRBD2 (6 bases). This CDR3 is 16 amino acids long. Germline values: CDR1 MNHNS, CDR2 SASEGT. Between the trimmed V and J ends, which lost 2 bases and 0 bases, there was a span of 12 bases.

This rearrangement joins TRBV27 to TRBJ1-2; D possibly corresponds to TRBD1 (5 bases). This CDR3 is 14 amino acids long. Germline CDR1 MNHEY, CDR2 SMNVEV (reference sequence). Trimming pared 8 bases from V and 4 bases from J, leaving 17 bases between. For the CDR3, the DNA is TGTGCCAGCTCTGAGGGGACGGGGGTCTATGGCTACACCTTC. This sequence encodes CASSEGTGVYGYTF.

The chain employs TRBV28 and TRBJ2-4; 12 nucleotides agree with TRBD2. Germline CDR1 MDHEN, CDR2 SYDVKM. The V gene end was trimmed by 5 bases and the J gene end by 1 base; junction bases not matched to a gene: 12. The CDR3 covers 19 residues. CDR3 nucleotide sequence: TGTGCCAGCAGTCGGCGGACTAGCGGGACCCGGAGGGCCAAAAACATTCAGTACTTC. The encoded protein is CASSRRTSGTRRAKNIQYF.

V is TRBV5-5 and J is TRBJ1-5; 8 nucleotides align to TRBD1. The ends lost 5 bases at V and 3 bases at J; junction bases unmatched: 7. CDR3 length equals 15 residues. From germline, CDR1 is SGHKS and CDR2 YYEKEE (reference sequence). The CDR3 coding sequence is TGTGCCAGCAGTTCCGCGGACAGGGTCAATCAGCCCCAGCATTTT. Translated: CASSSADRVNQPQHF.

This sequence joins TRBV11-2 and TRBJ1-5; TRBD1 agrees at 10 bases. CDR3 size: 14 residues. The germline V gene encodes CDR1 SGHAT and CDR2 FQNNGV. The V segment lost 4 bases and the J segment 7 bases; nucleotides outside the gene matches: 4. The CDR3 sequence is CASSSRDRGQPQHF. The CDR3 nucleotides read TGTGCCAGCAGCTCCCGGGACAGGGGCCAGCCCCAGCATTTT.

The chain uses TRBV5-1 and TRBJ2-3; 11 nucleotides match TRBD2. This CDR3 region has 18 residues. The germline gives CDR1 SGHRS, CDR2 YFSETQ. Trimming cost V 2 bases and J 0 bases; bases outside gene matches: 8. The CDR3 coding sequence is TGCGCCAGCAGCTTTGGGTCTAGCGGGGGGACTAGCACAGATACGCAGTATTTT. Protein product: CASSFGSSGGTSTDTQYF.

V gene TRBV30 combines with J gene TRBJ1-4, with 8 nucleotides matching TRBD1. CDR1 is GTSNPN, CDR2 SVGIG, per germline (reference sequence). This CDR3 has 16 residues. Unmatched junction bases numbered 10, after V lost 0 bases and J lost 7 bases. CDR3 bases: TGTGCCTGGAGTGTAGGTTTAGACAGGGGAACTGAAAAACTGTTTTTT. It specifies CAWSVGLDRGTEKLFF.

This rearrangement joins TRBV28 to TRBJ2-7, with TRBD1 matching 8 bases. J gave up 2 bases and V 2 bases, and 8 bases lay outside the gene matches. CDR3 length equals 16 residues. CDR1 and CDR2 (germline): MDHEN, SYDVKM. The CDR3 here is CASSLRTGSLTYEQYF. For the CDR3, the DNA is TGTGCCAGCAGTTTAAGGACAGGGAGCTTAACCTACGAGCAGTACTTC.

CDR3 DNA sequence: TGTGCCAGCAGGGATGCCGGAGGCTATGGCTACACCTTC. Amino acid sequence: CASRDAGGYGYTF. The chain recombines TRBV12-3 or TRBV12-4 with TRBJ1-2; D is undetermined. CDR3 length: 13 amino acids. The V gene lost 6 bases and the J gene lost 4 bases, with 12 bases spanning the gap.

The chain is built from TRBV28 and TRBJ1-5; D may be TRBD1 (6 bases). The CDR3 sequence is 15 residues long. Germline assignment: CDR1 MDHEN and CDR2 SYDVKM. With 5 bases removed from V and 3 bases from J, the gap between germline ends came to 14 bases. The CDR3 reads CASSGPRDINQPQHF. CDR3 sequence (DNA): TGTGCCAGCAGTGGACCCCGGGACATCAATCAGCCCCAGCATTTT.

The CDR3: CASSSDRGYEQYF. CDR3 sequence (DNA): TGTGCCAGCAGTTCTGACAGGGGCTACGAGCAGTACTTC. This chain connects TRBV6-5 to TRBJ2-7; TRBD1 aligns across 8 bases. CDR1 and CDR2 from the germline V gene are MNHEY and SVGAGI. J gave up 3 bases and V 4 bases, and 2 bases lay outside the gene matches. This CDR3 has 13 amino acids.

This clone was counted once. The J gene is TRBJ2-7, the V gene TRBV5-6; 7 positions match TRBD2. Germline-derived CDR1 and CDR2 are SGHDT and YYEEEE. V gave up 4 bases and J gave up 5 bases; unmatched junction bases: 12. The CDR3 length is 15 residues. CDR3: CASSRLGGIGHEQYF. The CDR3 DNA is TGTGCCAGCAGCCGGCTCGGGGGGATAGGCCACGAGCAGTACTTC.

CDR3 loop: CASSLIFGATGGCDEQYF. The CDR3, as DNA: TGTGCCAGCAGCTTAATCTTCGGGGCGACAGGGGGCTGTGACGAGCAGTACTTC. The rearrangement links TRBV7-3 to TRBJ2-7; 10 bases match TRBD1. V dropped 1 base and J dropped 5; count of bases not matched to a gene: 14. In germline, CDR1 is SGHTA, CDR2 FQGTGA. CDR3 length equals 18 residues.

The V call is TRBV15, the J call TRBJ1-1; TRBD1 is a possible D gene (5 bases). Germline V gene lookup returns CDR1 LNHNV and CDR2 YYDKDF (reference sequence). The V and J ends lost 0 bases and 8 bases respectively, with 13 bases between them. This CDR3 is built from 14 residues. The CDR3 is CATSRDLPGGEAFF. Here the CDR3 DNA reads TGTGCCACCAGCAGAGATTTGCCGGGGGGAGAAGCTTTCTTT.

In its sample, this clone was seen a few times. The chain employs TRBV6-5 and TRBJ1-1, with 7 bases aligning to TRBD1. V dropped 2 bases and J dropped 9; count of bases not matched to a gene: 3. Germline V gives CDR1 MNHEY, CDR2 SVGAGI. The CDR3 spans 12 residues. The DNA of the CDR3 is TGTGCCAGCAGTTACGCAGGGGGAAAAGCTTTCTTT. It specifies CASSYAGGKAFF.

This chain uses TRBV7-8 with TRBJ2-7, with 8 bases lining up with TRBD1. The CDR3 consists of 13 residues. Trimming removed 4 bases from V and 7 bases from J; junction bases left unmatched: 6. Germline V gene sequence: CDR1 SGHVS, CDR2 FQNEAQ. The CDR3, as DNA: TGTGCCAGCAGCTGGGGACAGGAGCTGGAGCAGTACTTC. This gives the protein CASSWGQELEQYF.

The genes are TRBV28 and TRBJ1-2; 7 bases fit TRBD1. Germline V gene sequence: CDR1 MDHEN, CDR2 SYDVKM. Trimming at V came to 6 bases and at J to 1 base, leaving 5 bases not matched to a gene. The CDR3 loop spans 14 amino acids. CDR3: CASSRQGFNYGYTF. For the CDR3, the DNA is TGTGCCAGCAGCCGACAGGGATTTAACTATGGCTACACCTTC.

The gene calls are TRBV30 and TRBJ2-1; TRBD2 matches at 10 bases. There are 15 residues in the CDR3. Germline V gene sequence: CDR1 GTSNPN, CDR2 SVGIG (reference sequence). The V segment lost 3 bases and the J segment 8 bases; nucleotides outside the gene matches: 10. The CDR3, as DNA: TGTGCCTGGAGAACCTGGGCTAGCGGGAGCGATGAGCAGTTCTTC. Amino acid sequence: CAWRTWASGSDEQFF. The whole variable domain, filled in from reference TRBV30 and TRBJ2-1, reads SQTIHQWPATLVQPVGSPLSLECTVEGTSNPNLYWYRQAAGRGLQLLFYSVGIGQISSEVPQNLSASRPQDRQFILSSKKLLLSDSGFYLCAWRTWASGSDEQFFGPGTRLTVL.

The V gene is TRBV6-6, the J gene TRBJ2-7, with D maybe TRBD1 (7 bases). This CDR3 is 15 amino acids long. Germline values: CDR1 MNHNY, CDR2 SVGAGI (reference sequence). V dropped 5 bases and J dropped 4 bases, with 18 bases sitting between them. Written as DNA, the CDR3 is TGTGCCAGCAGTCCCCGACAGGGAGGTACGTACGAGCAGTACTTC. Translation gives CASSPRQGGTYEQYF.

The chain couples TRBV6-4 to TRBJ2-7; 8 nucleotides match TRBD1. The CDR3 has 16 amino acids. Germline V gene sequence: CDR1 MRHNA, CDR2 SNTAGT. With V trimmed by 7 bases and J by 3 bases, 14 bases remained unmatched. DNA of the CDR3: TGTGCCAGCACAGACCCCCGGACAGGGAAGGACTACGAGCAGTACTTC. This encodes CASTDPRTGKDYEQYF.

The chain is built from TRBV3-1 (or the pseudogene TRBV3-2) and TRBJ2-5, with 9 bases aligning to TRBD2. CDR1 is LGHDT and CDR2 is YNNKEL in the germline V gene (reference sequence). This CDR3 contains 17 residues. V lost 2 bases, J lost 5 bases, and 12 bases stayed unmatched. The CDR3 DNA is TGTGCCAGCAGCCAACTGACTAGAGTAGCGGGAGTGGAGACCCAGTACTTC. As protein: CASSQLTRVAGVETQYF.

The V call is TRBV7-2, the J call TRBJ2-7; perhaps TRBD2 as D (5 bases). V gave up 5 bases and J gave up 3 bases, with 8 bases separating them. Germline CDR1 is SGHTA and CDR2 is FQGNSA. The CDR3 covers 12 residues. CDR3 sequence reads: CASSRDRYEQYF. Here the CDR3 DNA reads TGTGCCAGCAGCCGGGATCGCTACGAGCAGTACTTC.

This sequence joins TRBV5-1 and TRBJ2-2, with unresolved D. Germline V gene data show CDR1 as SGHRS and CDR2 as YFSETQ. V lost 0 bases, J lost 3 bases, and 12 bases lay in between. This CDR3 is built from 16 residues. This chain's CDR3 is CASSLVGLYDTGELFF. The DNA for the CDR3 is TGCGCCAGCAGCTTGGTGGGCTTGTACGACACCGGGGAGCTGTTTTTT.

The genes are TRBV2 and TRBJ1-5; D is possibly TRBD1 (5 bases). This CDR3 spans 15 amino acids. The germline gives CDR1 SNHLY, CDR2 FYNNEI. V was pared by 3 bases and J by 2 bases, with 11 bases between. CDR3 sequence: CASSDGRGGNQPQHF. The CDR3 bases are TGTGCCAGCAGTGATGGGAGGGGCGGCAATCAGCCCCAGCATTTT.

V and J are TRBV7-2 and TRBJ2-7; 8 bases agree with TRBD2. The V segment lost 8 bases and the J segment 9 bases; nucleotides outside the gene matches: 18. Looked up from germline, CDR1 is SGHTA and CDR2 is FQGNSA. This CDR3 has 15 residues. Written as DNA, the CDR3 is TGTGCCAGCGGATCGGGGGGGGGCGCCCCTCTTGGGCAGTACTTC. This gives the protein CASGSGGGAPLGQYF. The complete variable domain, with remaining parts taken from reference TRBV7-2 and TRBJ2-7, reads GAGVSQSPSNKVTEKGKDVELRCDPISGHTALYWYRQSLGQGLEFLIYFQGNSAPDKSGLPSDRFSAERTGGSVSTLTIQRTQQEDSAVYLCASGSGGGAPLGQYFGPGTRLTVT.

The table lists this clone with a count of one. The V and J genes are TRBV6-4 and TRBJ2-7, with a tentative D call TRBD2 (6 bases). The CDR3 has 14 residues. V dropped 5 bases and J dropped 4 bases, with 15 bases sitting between them. Per germline, CDR1 MRHNA and CDR2 SNTAGT. CDR3 nucleotide sequence: TGTGCCAGCAGTCTCGAAGTCGGGAGTTACGAGCAGTACTTC. Amino acid sequence: CASSLEVGSYEQYF.